These 32 T cell receptor beta chains share one sample of origin, sequenced in a study of T cell responses to AZD1222 COVID-19 vaccine. The protocol was immunoSEQ multiplex PCR, while the TCRdb copy is restricted to in-frame clones and leaves out a portion. The table records 150,000 to 200,000 clones, 85% to 95% of them present only once. The sequenced sample was peripheral blood, obtained on day 0 of AZD1222 vaccination. These receptors originate from an adult in good health.

The chain is built from TRBV18 and TRBJ2-1; no clear D. Trimming pared 1 base from V and 5 bases from J, leaving 9 bases between. The germline V gene has CDR1 KGHSH and CDR2 LQKENI. The CDR3 has 14 amino acids. CDR3 DNA: TGTGCCAGCTCACCACTTGTACGGAACAATGAGCAGTTCTTC. Translation gives CASSPLVRNNEQFF.

The sample holds one count of this clone. This chain uses TRBV7-2 with TRBJ1-6, with D tentatively TRBD1 (5 bases). Germline CDR1 is SGHTA and CDR2 is FQGNSA. V was cut by 5 bases and J by 14 bases, with 22 bases left in between. The CDR3 loop spans 15 amino acids. The CDR3 spells CASSPRGTKGGSLHF. The DNA of the CDR3 is TGTGCCAGCAGCCCACGCGGGACGAAGGGCGGATCCCTCCACTTT. Full variable domain (remainder filled in from reference TRBV7-2 and TRBJ1-6): GAGVSQSPSNKVTEKGKDVELRCDPISGHTALYWYRQSLGQGLEFLIYFQGNSAPDKSGLPSDRFSAERTGGSVSTLTIQRTQQEDSAVYLCASSPRGTKGGSLHFGNGTRLTVT.

This chain connects TRBV7-2 to TRBJ1-5; D is uncertain. The length of the CDR3 is 13 residues. CDR1 is SGHTA and CDR2 is FQGNSA in the germline V gene. V shed 5 bases and J shed 6 bases, with 11 bases lying between them. The CDR3, as DNA: TGTGCCAGCAGCGCTGATAGGAGTCAGCCCCAGCATTTT. It specifies CASSADRSQPQHF.

The V gene is TRBV19, the J gene TRBJ2-1, with a possible D match to TRBD1 (6 bases). The V gene lost 5 bases and the J gene lost 0 bases, with 11 bases spanning the gap. CDR3 length equals 15 residues. Germline V gene sequence: CDR1 LNHDA, CDR2 SQIVND (reference sequence). Here the CDR3 DNA reads TGTGCCAGTAGTGGGGGCCGCAGCTCCTACAATGAGCAGTTCTTC. Translated, it gives CASSGGRSSYNEQFF. Complete variable domain (other parts from reference TRBV19 and TRBJ2-1): DGGITQSPKYLFRKEGQNVTLSCEQNLNHDAMYWYRQDPGQGLRLIYYSQIVNDFQKGDIAEGYSVSREKKESFPLTVTSAQKNPTAFYLCASSGGRSSYNEQFFGPGTRLTVL.

The genes are TRBV4-1 and TRBJ2-2; 9 bases align to TRBD2. The length of the CDR3 is 17 residues. V lost 1 base and J lost 1; bases outside the gene matches: 4. Germline V gene lookup returns CDR1 MGHRA and CDR2 YSYEKL. CDR3 DNA: TGCGCCAGCAGCCAAGGGGTAGCGGGAGTGAACACCGGGGAGCTGTTTTTT. This encodes CASSQGVAGVNTGELFF.

The V and J genes are TRBV7-6 and TRBJ1-1, with D maybe TRBD1 (5 bases). This CDR3 region has 14 residues. V shed 4 bases and J shed 4 bases, with 13 bases lying between them. Germline V lookup: CDR1 SGHVS, CDR2 FNYEAQ. CDR3 coding DNA: TGTGCCAGCAGCTCTAGTCGGGGGGGCACTGAAGCTTTCTTT. Protein sequence: CASSSSRGGTEAFF.

This clone was observed a single time. The rearrangement uses TRBV6-6 and TRBJ1-4, with a weak D call TRBD1 (5 bases). This CDR3 spans 13 amino acids. Trimming shortened V by 5 bases and J by 8 bases, and 12 bases separated the two germline ends. Germline-derived CDR1 and CDR2 are MNHNY and SVGAGI (reference sequence). As DNA, the CDR3 is TGTGCCAGCAGTCGGCCAGGGCGGGAAAAACTGTTTTTT. Translated: CASSRPGREKLFF.

The chain is built from TRBV24-1 and TRBJ2-3; D unclear. From germline, CDR1 is KGHDR and CDR2 SFDVKD. CDR3 length: 13 amino acids. Trimming took off 0 bases at V and 6 bases at J, with 6 bases between the two ends. The CDR3 region has the DNA TGTGCCACCAGTGATTTGCAAAGGGATACGCAGTATTTT. The encoded protein is CATSDLQRDTQYF.

V gene TRBV6-4 combines with J gene TRBJ2-1; perhaps TRBD2 as D (6 bases). The CDR3 is 14 amino acids. The V end was cut by 6 bases, the J end by 10 bases, with 19 bases between. The germline V gene encodes CDR1 MRHNA and CDR2 SNTAGT. In nucleotides, the CDR3 is TGTGCCAGCAGGGACGTCAGGAGGGCCGGGGAGCAGTTCTTC. It encodes CASRDVRRAGEQFF.

V and J are TRBV28 and TRBJ1-3, with D possibly being TRBD1 (6 bases). The V end lost 2 bases, the J end lost 0 bases, and 17 bases lay between the germline ends. The CDR3 contains 18 residues. Per the germline V gene, CDR1 is MDHEN and CDR2 is SYDVKM. The DNA of the CDR3 is TGTGCCAGCAGTTTACCAGGGGCTCCCGGAAACTCTGGAAACACCATATATTTT. This translates into CASSLPGAPGNSGNTIYF.

The V gene is TRBV30, the J gene TRBJ1-6; D unclear. Germline values: CDR1 GTSNPN, CDR2 SVGIG (reference sequence). Between the trimmed V and J ends, which lost 4 bases and 1 base, there was a span of 14 bases. The CDR3 length is 16 residues. CDR3 nucleotides: TGTGCCTGGACTGAACAAGTTGGGTCCTATAATTCACCCCTCCACTTT. As protein: CAWTEQVGSYNSPLHF.

The genes are TRBV7-2 and TRBJ2-3, with D unresolved. The CDR3 covers 15 residues. Trimming removed 1 base from V and 0 bases from J, with 8 bases in between. The germline V gene has CDR1 SGHTA and CDR2 FQGNSA. In DNA, the CDR3 is TGTGCCAGCAGCTTAGAGTCCACTAGCACAGATACGCAGTATTTT. Translated, it gives CASSLESTSTDTQYF.

The rearrangement uses TRBV10-1 and TRBJ2-3; 15 nucleotides agree with TRBD2. The CDR3 loop spans 17 amino acids. Germline V gene data show CDR1 as WNHNN and CDR2 as SYGVQD (reference sequence). With 3 bases clipped from V and 2 bases from J, the junction kept 3 bases outside the gene matches. The CDR3 is CASSDGLAGGNTDTQYF. DNA of the CDR3: TGCGCCAGCAGTGACGGACTAGCGGGAGGGAACACAGATACGCAGTATTTT.

Turning to this clone: Lacking the conserved final phenylalanine or tryptophan, this CDR3 likely reflects a read error. The limits of the CDR3 on the DNA are not certain, so only TCRdb's listed CDR3 is given. This CDR3 is CASSHRGTGVGL. The chain uses TRBV23-1 and TRBJ2-7; the table's D call, TRBD1, has no DNA check behind it. TRBV23-1 is annotated as an ORF whose role is uncertain. The CDR3 sequence runs 12 residues, both termini included.

The chain carries TRBV14 and TRBJ2-3; 14 nucleotides align to TRBD2. This CDR3 has 18 amino acids. Germline CDR1 is SGHDN and CDR2 is FVKESK. The ends lost 4 bases at V and 3 bases at J; junction bases unmatched: 9. The CDR3 is CASSLLGLAGGITDTQYF. In DNA form, the CDR3 reads TGTGCCAGCAGCCTACTTGGACTAGCGGGAGGCATAACAGATACGCAGTATTTT.

The chain combines TRBV28 with TRBJ1-3, with D uncertain. Germline CDR1 and CDR2: MDHEN and SYDVKM. The length of the CDR3 is 15 residues. The V gene lost 5 bases and the J gene lost 3 bases, with 14 bases spanning the gap. CDR3 nucleotides: TGTGCCAGCAGTACCTGGAAGGAGGGTGGAAACACCATATATTTT. Its translation: CASSTWKEGGNTIYF. Full variable domain (remainder filled in from reference TRBV28 and TRBJ1-3): DVKVTQSSRYLVKRTGEKVFLECVQDMDHENMFWYRQDPGLGLRLIYFSYDVKMKEKGDIPEGYSVSREKKERFSLILESASTNQTSMYLCASSTWKEGGNTIYFGEGSWLTVV.

The chain recombines TRBV2 with TRBJ1-5; D is undetermined. The V end lost 0 bases, the J end lost 0 bases, and 6 bases lay between the germline ends. The germline V gene encodes CDR1 SNHLY and CDR2 FYNNEI. The CDR3 extends over 15 amino acids. The CDR3 DNA reads TGTGCCAGCAGTGAAGCGGGGTTTAGCAATCAGCCCCAGCATTTT. Protein sequence: CASSEAGFSNQPQHF.

Points on this clone: In the same sample, other DNA sequences code for this CDR3. The chain employs TRBV20-1 and TRBJ1-1, with D unresolved. Trimming pared 0 bases from V and 5 bases from J, leaving 4 bases between. The germline V gene encodes CDR1 DFQATT and CDR2 SNEGSKA (reference sequence). The CDR3 totals 11 residues. The DNA of the CDR3 is TGCAGTGCTAGAGATAGAACTGAAGCTTTCTTT. Its protein is CSARDRTEAFF.

V gene TRBV5-8 combines with J gene TRBJ2-1; 7 bases match TRBD1. CDR1 and CDR2 from the germline V gene are SGHTS and YDEGEE. V lost 1 base to trimming and J lost 3 bases; unmatched junction nucleotides: 4. The length of the CDR3 is 15 residues. The CDR3 sequence: CASSLRGGVYNEQFF. The CDR3 region has the DNA TGTGCCAGCAGCTTGCGAGGGGGCGTCTACAATGAGCAGTTCTTC.

The chain couples TRBV6-1 to TRBJ1-2; D is unclear. V lost 2 bases and J lost 0, with 10 bases in between. Germline CDR1 reads MNHNS; CDR2 reads SASEGT. The CDR3 sequence is 15 residues long. In DNA, the CDR3 is TGTGCCAGCAGTGAACCCCGGGTAGCTAACTATGGCTACACCTTC. This translates into CASSEPRVANYGYTF.

V gene TRBV19 combines with J gene TRBJ2-7; a possible D gene is TRBD1 (7 bases). Germline values: CDR1 LNHDA, CDR2 SQIVND (reference sequence). Between the trimmed V and J ends, which lost 3 bases and 7 bases, there was a span of 19 bases. The length of the CDR3 is 15 residues. CDR3 amino acids: CASSIFGGTVGEQYF. DNA of the CDR3: TGTGCCAGTAGTATTTTTGGAGGGACAGTGGGTGAGCAGTACTTC.

V and J are TRBV7-2 and TRBJ1-5, with D hard to call. Deletions cut 6 bases from V and 5 bases from J, with 11 bases between. CDR1 and CDR2 (germline): SGHTA, FQGNSA. The CDR3 has 13 residues. This CDR3 is CASSRGFDQPQHF. The CDR3 DNA is TGTGCCAGCAGTCGAGGGTTCGATCAGCCCCAGCATTTT.

The rearrangement links TRBV5-1 to TRBJ1-2; 7 nucleotides line up with TRBD1. The V gene end was trimmed by 0 bases and the J gene end by 7 bases; junction bases not matched to a gene: 3. Germline assignment: CDR1 SGHRS and CDR2 YFSETQ. This CDR3 contains 13 residues. CDR3 sequence: CASSLGQGGGYTF. DNA for the CDR3: TGCGCCAGCAGCTTGGGCCAGGGGGGTGGCTACACCTTC.

The chain links TRBV10-3 to TRBJ2-2; 8 positions agree with TRBD2. CDR1 is ENHRY, CDR2 SYGVKD, per germline. CDR3 length: 17 residues. The junction had 10 bases not matched to a gene; V was cut back by 7 bases and J by 0 bases. CDR3: CAITGEREWANTGELFF. CDR3 DNA sequence: TGTGCCATCACTGGGGAGCGGGAGTGGGCGAACACCGGGGAGCTGTTTTTT.

V usage is TRBV20-1 and J usage is TRBJ2-1, with 14 bases fitting TRBD2. V lost 3 bases to trimming and J lost 5 bases; unmatched junction nucleotides: 18. Germline V gene data show CDR1 as DFQATT and CDR2 as SNEGSKA (reference sequence). This CDR3 is built from 20 residues. CDR3 DNA sequence: TGCAGTGCTAGTCAATATCTATCTGGACTAGCGGGAGGAAGAAACAATGAGCAGTTCTTC. Residues: CSASQYLSGLAGGRNNEQFF.

This chain joins TRBV11-2 and TRBJ2-7, with TRBD2 matching 7 bases. V lost 3 bases, J lost 4 bases, and 6 bases stayed unmatched. This CDR3 has 14 amino acids. Germline V CDR1 and CDR2: SGHAT, FQNNGV. The CDR3 DNA reads TGTGCCAGCAGCTTCGGGCGGGGGAGGTACGAGCAGTACTTC. This gives the protein CASSFGRGRYEQYF.

This clone has only one observation. V gene TRBV30 combines with J gene TRBJ2-5, with D unclear. The CDR3 totals 12 residues. Looked up from germline, CDR1 is GTSNPN and CDR2 is SVGIG (reference sequence). V was trimmed by 5 bases and J by 5 bases, leaving 12 bases between them. DNA for the CDR3: TGTGCCTGGGGGAATTTCGGGGAGACCCAGTACTTC. It yields the protein CAWGNFGETQYF.

This clone was detected once. The J gene is TRBJ1-6, the V gene TRBV2; 10 positions match TRBD1. This CDR3 is built from 13 residues. The V segment lost 8 bases and the J segment 6 bases; nucleotides outside the gene matches: 1. Germline V gives CDR1 SNHLY, CDR2 FYNNEI. CDR3 nucleotides: TGTGCCAGCCGGGACAGGGGTAATTCACCCCTCCACTTT. This sequence encodes CASRDRGNSPLHF.

The sample holds one count of this clone. V gene TRBV19 combines with J gene TRBJ2-7; the D is unclear. The CDR3 is 14 amino acids. Per germline, CDR1 LNHDA and CDR2 SQIVND (reference sequence). Trimming shortened V by 1 base and J by 2 bases, and 9 bases separated the two germline ends. CDR3 DNA sequence: TGTGCCAGTAGTATAGGTATCCAGGCCTACGAGCAGTACTTC. Encoded protein: CASSIGIQAYEQYF.

In its sample, this clone was seen a few times. This sequence joins TRBV5-1 and TRBJ2-7, with 10 bases lining up with TRBD2. Per the germline V gene, CDR1 is SGHRS and CDR2 is YFSETQ. The length of the CDR3 is 18 residues. The trim removed 4 bases at V and 0 bases at J, leaving 13 bases unmatched. The CDR3 DNA reads TGCGCCAGCAGCCCGCGTCCAGCGGGAGGGAAGAGCTCCTACGAGCAGTACTTC. Amino acid sequence: CASSPRPAGGKSSYEQYF.

V usage is TRBV7-3 and J usage is TRBJ2-1; the match to TRBD1 covers 7 bases. V lost 4 bases to trimming and J lost 9 bases; unmatched junction nucleotides: 12. Germline V gene sequence: CDR1 SGHTA, CDR2 FQGTGA. The CDR3 contains 15 residues. CDR3 amino acids: CASSWAGGIGGEQFF. For the CDR3, the DNA is TGTGCCAGCAGCTGGGCAGGGGGTATCGGCGGTGAGCAGTTCTTC. Full variable domain (missing parts from reference TRBV7-3 and TRBJ2-1): GAGVSQTPSNKVTEKGKYVELRCDPISGHTALYWYRQSLGQGPEFLIYFQGTGAADDSGLPNDRFFAVRPEGSVSTLKIQRTERGDSAVYLCASSWAGGIGGEQFFGPGTRLTVL.

The V gene is TRBV11-3, the J gene TRBJ2-7; D gene uncertain. The CDR3 extends over 13 amino acids. Germline V gene lookup returns CDR1 SGHNT and CDR2 YENEEA. V lost 5 bases, J lost 4 bases, and 12 bases lay in between. The CDR3 reads CASSTRWVYEQYF. The CDR3 coding sequence is TGTGCCAGCAGCACAAGATGGGTTTACGAGCAGTACTTC.